The next 13 T cell receptor beta chains were all read from a single sample in a study of regulatory T cells in long-lasting Graves disease. CDR3 regions were amplified by Arm-PCR using iRepertoire HTBI primers to build TCR beta libraries. TCRdb used MiXCR to reprocess the multiplex PCR reads, holding one entry per CDR3 protein. This sample has 500,000 or so distinct CDR3 sequences, with around 15% found just once. Time point here: newly diagnosed GD, antithyroid drugs for less than 3 months. PBMC-extracted RNA yielded the TCR library. These data also formed part of another study, on T cells in Graves' hyperthyroidism and ophthalmopathy.

Specimen: peripheral blood mononuclear cells (PBMCs), collected at new diagnosis, from a patient treated with antithyroid drugs. The receptors were sampled from a man aged 35 to 55 with Graves disease.

This clonotype was counted between two and nine times. The V gene is TRBV14, the J gene TRBJ2-7; TRBD2 aligns across 9 bases. The length of the CDR3 is 15 residues. CDR1 is SGHDN and CDR2 is FVKESK in the germline V gene. Germline trimming cut 4 bases from V and 5 bases from J; bases unmatched to any gene: 9. The CDR3 sequence is CASSPEGGRGHEQYF. For the CDR3, the DNA is TGTGCCAGCAGCCCCGAAGGCGGGAGGGGCCACGAGCAGTACTTC.

The table lists this clonotype with a few counts. This chain joins TRBV25-1 and TRBJ2-7, with TRBD2 matching 10 bases. The germline gives CDR1 MGHDK, CDR2 SYGVNS. The CDR3 spans 13 residues. V was clipped by 8 bases and J by 3 bases; unmatched bases: 4. In nucleotides, the CDR3 is TGTGCCAGCCACGGGACTAGCGACTACGAGCAGTACTTC. Protein product: CASHGTSDYEQYF.

This sequence joins TRBV5-1 and TRBJ1-1; 8 nucleotides line up with TRBD1. Germline lookup yields CDR1 SGHRS and CDR2 YFSETQ. The CDR3 length is 15 residues. V was clipped by 1 base and J by 3 bases; unmatched bases: 5. CDR3 protein: CASSLRQGAHTEAFF. The CDR3, as DNA: TGCGCCAGCAGCTTGCGTCAGGGGGCGCACACTGAAGCTTTCTTT.

This chain connects TRBV10-3 to TRBJ1-1; 9 bases line up with TRBD1. CDR1 ENHRY and CDR2 SYGVKD come from the germline V gene. With 7 bases clipped from V and 7 bases from J, the junction kept 10 bases outside the gene matches. This CDR3 comprises 14 residues. The CDR3 sequence is CAITRDRENGEAFF. The CDR3 bases are TGTGCCATCACCCGGGACAGGGAAAATGGTGAAGCTTTCTTT.

This chain uses TRBV11-2 with TRBJ2-5, with TRBD1 matching over 10 bases. The CDR3 consists of 15 residues. The J segment lost 1 base and the V segment lost 6 bases, leaving 5 bases of the junction unmatched. Germline V gene lookup returns CDR1 SGHAT and CDR2 FQNNGV. The CDR3 reads CASSWGQGTQETQYF. In DNA, the CDR3 is TGTGCCAGCAGTTGGGGACAGGGGACCCAAGAGACCCAGTACTTC.

This clonotype was counted at least ten times. This rearrangement joins TRBV28 to TRBJ2-7; 8 positions agree with TRBD2. After removal of 2 bases from V and 0 bases from J, the junction contained 3 bases not matched to a gene. The germline CDR1 and CDR2 sequences are MDHEN and SYDVKM. CDR3 size: 15 residues. CDR3 bases: TGTGCCAGCAGTTTAACTAGCGGTTACTCCTACGAGCAGTACTTC. Amino acids: CASSLTSGYSYEQYF.

The table lists this clonotype with a count of one. The CDR3 bases are TGCGCCAGCAGTGGCGGAGCGGGAGCTAGGAACGAGCAGTACTTC. This sequence encodes CASSGGAGARNEQYF. V and J are TRBV10-2 and TRBJ2-7; 8 nucleotides agree with TRBD2. The germline V gene has CDR1 WSHSY and CDR2 SAAADI. This CDR3 has 15 residues. V gave up 4 bases and J gave up 5 bases; unmatched junction bases: 10.

This clonotype was recorded a few times. The CDR3 DNA reads as TGTGCCAGCACCTACGCCGGCGGGGCCTTTTCCCTCCACTCTGGGGCCAACGTCCTGACTTTC. Translated: CASTYAGGAFSLHSGANVLTF. The chain joins TRBV28 to TRBJ2-6, with D tentatively TRBD2 (6 bases). Germline CDR1 reads MDHEN; CDR2 reads SYDVKM. The CDR3 loop spans 21 amino acids. Trimming stripped 7 bases from V and 0 bases from J, with 28 bases between.

The table lists this clonotype with a few counts. The chain uses TRBV7-9 and TRBJ2-5; D may match TRBD1 or TRBD2 (6 bases each). Trimming cost V 2 bases and J 1 base, with 26 bases left between them. Germline V lookup: CDR1 SEHNR, CDR2 FQNEAQ (reference sequence). The CDR3 totals 20 residues. Here the CDR3 reads CASSLLRIPLRGVLQETQYF. CDR3 in DNA: TGTGCCAGCAGCTTACTTCGGATCCCGCTGAGGGGGGTCCTCCAAGAGACCCAGTACTTC.

Many counts were recorded for this clonotype. This chain links TRBV28 with TRBJ2-7, with D tentatively TRBD1 (6 bases). Germline V lookup: CDR1 MDHEN, CDR2 SYDVKM. The CDR3 extends over 14 amino acids. Trimming took off 6 bases at V and 6 bases at J, with 18 bases between the two ends. CDR3 loop: CASSTPHRVSEQYF. The CDR3 nucleotides are TGTGCCAGCAGCACCCCTCACAGGGTCAGCGAGCAGTACTTC.

This clonotype has a count of ten or more. V gene TRBV12-3 or TRBV12-4 combines with J gene TRBJ2-7, with D perhaps matching TRBD1 or TRBD2 (5 bases each). The V and J ends lost 3 bases and 9 bases respectively, with 12 bases between them. The CDR3 contains 12 residues. The CDR3 sequence: CASSLAWGRQYF. The CDR3 DNA reads TGTGCCAGCAGTTTGGCCTGGGGGAGGCAGTACTTC.

V is TRBV24-1 and J is TRBJ2-7; TRBD1 might be the D (6 bases). The CDR3 consists of 15 residues. Trimming took off 4 bases at V and 0 bases at J, with 12 bases between the two ends. From germline, CDR1 is KGHDR and CDR2 SFDVKD. The CDR3 reads CATSDRQASSYEQYF. CDR3 nucleotides: TGTGCCACCAGTGACCGACAGGCGAGCTCCTACGAGCAGTACTTC.

This chain connects TRBV7-3 to TRBJ1-1; the D is unclear. Germline CDR1 reads SGHTA; CDR2 reads FQGTGA. V was clipped by 0 bases and J by 3 bases, with 5 bases between them. This CDR3 is 13 amino acids long. The CDR3 nucleotides are TGTGCCAGCAGCTTAACAGTCGACACTGAAGCTTTCTTT. It yields the protein CASSLTVDTEAFF. Supplemented by reference TRBV7-3 and TRBJ1-1, the full variable domain reads GAGVSQTPSNKVTEKGKYVELRCDPISGHTALYWYRQSLGQGPEFLIYFQGTGAADDSGLPNDRFFAVRPEGSVSTLKIQRTERGDSAVYLCASSLTVDTEAFFGQGTRLTVV.